The subject of this entry is one T cell receptor (beta chain). This sample is part of a study of cytomegalovirus exposure and HLA in healthy donors. V trimming: 7 bases; J trimming: 6 bases; junction bases outside the gene matches: 8. The germline V gene encodes CDR1 MNHEY and CDR2 SMNVEV (reference sequence). The length of the CDR3 is 15 residues. The PCR used 60 Vbeta and 13 Jbeta primers. Clones were sequenced by immunoSEQ multiplex PCR, and TCRdb holds only the in-frame ones, with some missing. The sample holds 95,000 to 150,000 clones; 80% to 85% are singletons and the top ten take 2.1%. The sequenced material came from PBMCs. The rearrangement uses TRBV27 and TRBJ1-6, with 8 positions matching TRBD1. The source of this sequence is a young man in good health and CMV-seronegative. Written as DNA, the CDR3 is TGTGCCAGCAATAGCAGGGGGCGCGGTAATTCACCCCTCCACTTT. The encoded protein is CASNSRGRGNSPLHF.